Detailed here is one T cell receptor (beta chain). V was pared by 5 bases and J by 10 bases, with 12 bases between. The germline gives CDR1 MNHEY, CDR2 SMNVEV (reference sequence). The CDR3 sequence is 13 residues long. This sample was taken from a study of T cell responses to AZD1222 COVID-19 vaccine. TCRdb's table, derived via immunoSEQ multiplex PCR, lists solely in-frame clones and lacks some. Here the sample spans approximately 170,000 clones, roughly nine tenths being singletons. The receptor's source is an adult in good health. This specimen consisted of peripheral blood, obtained on day 0 of AZD1222 vaccination. The gene calls are TRBV27 and TRBJ1-6; a possible D gene is TRBD1 (5 bases). This chain's CDR3 is CASSAREGSPLHF. The DNA for the CDR3 is TGTGCCAGCAGTGCCAGGGAAGGGTCACCCCTCCACTTT.